Below are 3 T cell receptor beta chains sequenced from a single sample in a study of immune heterogeneity within non-small cell lung tumors. A first 10-cycle multiplex round used 32 V-gene and 13 J-gene primers on TCR beta CDR3. TCRdb re-analysed the multiplex PCR reads in MiXCR, keeping a single row per CDR3 protein. The repertoire holds about 2,800 distinct CDR3 sequences, with 14% to 15% as singletons. Each sample used approximately 590 ng of genomic DNA from bulk tumor tissue. While surgery was under way, several biopsies spaced far apart were taken per primary tumor. Untreated, newly diagnosed non-small cell lung cancer patients underwent curative surgery. The sequenced material came from lung tumor tissue. The receptors stem from a female donor with non-small cell lung cancer.

This clonotype ranks as medium-sized. The chain has TRBV5-1 and TRBJ2-1, with 7 bases lining up with TRBD1. The CDR3 spans 15 residues. The germline CDR1 and CDR2 sequences are SGHRS and YFSETQ. Trimming at V came to 4 bases and at J to 3 bases, leaving 7 bases not matched to a gene. DNA of the CDR3: TGCGCCAGCAGCCCGTCAGGACAGGACTACAATGAGCAGTTCTTC. Translation gives CASSPSGQDYNEQFF.

In its sample, this clonotype was seen a few times. A much larger clone differs by one base, so this may be a read error. The chain carries TRBV13 and TRBJ1-3; D uncertain. Deletions cut 0 bases from V and 0 bases from J, with 9 bases between. CDR1 is PRHDT and CDR2 is FYEKMQ in the germline V gene (reference sequence). The CDR3 contains 16 residues. In DNA, the CDR3 is TGTGCCAGCAGCTTAGGTGGGCAGTACTCTGGAAACACCATATATTTT. It is translated as CASSLGGQYSGNTIYF. Looking up the rest from reference TRBV13 and TRBJ1-3 gives the full variable domain: AAGVIQSPRHLIKEKRETATLKCYPIPRHDTVYWYQQGPGQDPQFLISFYEKMQSDKGSIPDRFSAQQFSDYHSELNMSSLELGDSALYFCASSLGGQYSGNTIYFGEGSWLTVV.

Of note for this clonotype: With a much larger clone just one base away, this may be a read error. V is TRBV9 and J is TRBJ2-5, with TRBD2 identical over 9 bases. Trimming cost V 2 bases and J 4 bases; bases outside gene matches: 3. The V gene's germline CDR1 is SGDLS and CDR2 YYNGEE. The CDR3 is 14 residues long. The CDR3 nucleotides read TGTGCCAGCAGCGTGACTAGCGGAAGAGAGACCCAGTACTTC. The encoded protein is CASSVTSGRETQYF.